The TCR beta chain described here comes from a study of PD-1 blockade in classical Hodgkin lymphoma. Study observations and caveats: Individuals who commenced nivolumab within less than 1 year of ASCT were excluded.

Every patient relapsed after autologous stem cell transplantation, and brentuximab vedotin exposure varied. Best response was recorded as complete response, partial response or progressive disease. Of note for this clone: What it binds is not known.

The assay was immunoSEQ multiplex PCR, and TCRdb's table has in-frame clones only and misses some. The repertoire includes about 40,000 clones, about 77% of them detected once, and about an eighth sits in the top ten. This TCR derives from a human donor with classical Hodgkin lymphoma. Specimen: peripheral blood mononuclear cells (PBMCs), collected at baseline.

This chain's CDR3 is CASSLAAGDQETQYF. CDR3 nucleotide sequence: TGTGCCAGCAGCTTAGCAGCGGGCGACCAAGAGACCCAGTACTTC. The genes are TRBV7-2 and TRBJ2-5, with D perhaps matching TRBD2 (6 bases). The CDR3 spans 15 residues. V lost 0 bases and J lost 0, with 8 bases in between. From germline, CDR1 is SGHTA and CDR2 FQGNSA.